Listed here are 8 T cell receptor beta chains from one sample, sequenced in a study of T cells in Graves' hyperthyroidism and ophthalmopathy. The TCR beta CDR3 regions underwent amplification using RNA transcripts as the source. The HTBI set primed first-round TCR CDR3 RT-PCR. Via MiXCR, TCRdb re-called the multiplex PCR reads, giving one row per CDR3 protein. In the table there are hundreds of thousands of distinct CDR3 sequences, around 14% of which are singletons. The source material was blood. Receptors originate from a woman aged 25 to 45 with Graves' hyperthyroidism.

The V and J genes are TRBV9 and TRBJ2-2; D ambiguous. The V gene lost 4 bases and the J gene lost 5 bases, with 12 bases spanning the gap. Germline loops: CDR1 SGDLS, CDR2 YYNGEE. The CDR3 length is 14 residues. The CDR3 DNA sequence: TGTGCCAGCAGCCCCTGGACCCGTACCGGGGAGCTGTTTTTT. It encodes CASSPWTRTGELFF.

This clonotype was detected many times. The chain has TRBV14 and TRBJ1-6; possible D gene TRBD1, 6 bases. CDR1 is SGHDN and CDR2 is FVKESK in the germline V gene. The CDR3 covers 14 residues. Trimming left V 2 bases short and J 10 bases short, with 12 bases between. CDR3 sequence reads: CASSQLQGWSPLHF. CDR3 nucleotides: TGTGCCAGCAGCCAACTACAGGGTTGGTCACCCCTCCACTTT.

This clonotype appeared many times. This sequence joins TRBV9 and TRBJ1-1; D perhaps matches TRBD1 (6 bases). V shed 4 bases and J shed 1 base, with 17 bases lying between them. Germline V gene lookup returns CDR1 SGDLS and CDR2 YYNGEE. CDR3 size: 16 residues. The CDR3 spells CASSQAPTGSNTEAFF. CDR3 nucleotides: TGTGCCAGCAGCCAAGCTCCGACAGGTTCGAACACTGAAGCTTTCTTT.

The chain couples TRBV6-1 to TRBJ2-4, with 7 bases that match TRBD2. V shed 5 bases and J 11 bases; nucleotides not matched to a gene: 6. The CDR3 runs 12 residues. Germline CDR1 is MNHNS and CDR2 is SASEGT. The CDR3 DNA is TGTGCCAGCAGTCCGGGGGGATGGGTTCAGTACTTC. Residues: CASSPGGWVQYF.

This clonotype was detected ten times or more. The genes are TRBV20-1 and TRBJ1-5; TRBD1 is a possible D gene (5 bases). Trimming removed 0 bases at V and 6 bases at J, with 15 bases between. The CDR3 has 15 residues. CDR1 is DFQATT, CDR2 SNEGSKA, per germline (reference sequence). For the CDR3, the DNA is TGCAGTGCTAGAGATCTAGCCAGAACAGGTCAGCCCCAGCATTTT. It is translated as CSARDLARTGQPQHF.

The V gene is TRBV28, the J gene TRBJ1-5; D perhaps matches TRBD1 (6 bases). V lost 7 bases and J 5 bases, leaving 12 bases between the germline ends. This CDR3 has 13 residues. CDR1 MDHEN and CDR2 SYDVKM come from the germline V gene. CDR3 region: CASTLRQDQPQHF. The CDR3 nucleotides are TGTGCCAGCACCCTTCGACAGGATCAGCCCCAGCATTTT.

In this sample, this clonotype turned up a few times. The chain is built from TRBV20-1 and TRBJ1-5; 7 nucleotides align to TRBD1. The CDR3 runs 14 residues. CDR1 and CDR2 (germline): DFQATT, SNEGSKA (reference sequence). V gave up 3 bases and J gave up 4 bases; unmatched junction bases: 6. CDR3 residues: CSASQGQLNQPQHF. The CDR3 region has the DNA TGCAGTGCTAGCCAGGGACAGTTGAATCAGCCCCAGCATTTT.

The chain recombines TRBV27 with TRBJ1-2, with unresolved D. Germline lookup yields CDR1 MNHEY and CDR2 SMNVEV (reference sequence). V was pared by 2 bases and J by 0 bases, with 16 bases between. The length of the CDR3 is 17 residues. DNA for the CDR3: TGTGCCAGCAGTTTAGTTTTCCGGGGTAAAGCTAACTATGGCTACACCTTC. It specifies CASSLVFRGKANYGYTF.